Below are 21 T cell receptor beta chains sequenced from a single sample in a study of blood T cell repertoires in COVID-19. Sequencing was performed with immunoSEQ multiplex PCR; in TCRdb, only in-frame clones are kept and a portion is missing. The sample lists fewer than 55,000 clones; approximately 80% were seen once. Sequencing used peripheral blood. These receptors were collected from a man between 65 and 85 years old with active COVID-19.

The chain couples TRBV6-2 or TRBV6-3 to TRBJ2-7, with 7 bases identical to TRBD2. Trimming removed 6 bases from V and 7 bases from J; junction bases left unmatched: 9. This CDR3 has 13 amino acids. CDR1 and CDR2 from the germline V gene are MNHEY and SVGEGT. CDR3: CASSPLGGGEQYF. DNA for the CDR3: TGTGCCAGCAGCCCCCTGGGGGGGGGAGAGCAGTACTTC.

The CDR3 is CASSLGDRQPQHF. DNA of the CDR3: TGTGCCAGCAGCTTAGGGGACAGGCAGCCCCAGCATTTT. The rearrangement joins TRBV7-9 to TRBJ1-5, with TRBD1 matching 8 bases. The V gene's germline CDR1 is SEHNR and CDR2 FQNEAQ (reference sequence). Unmatched junction bases numbered 0, after V lost 1 base and J lost 7 bases. The CDR3 spans 13 residues.

The chain carries TRBV5-1 and TRBJ2-1, with D tentatively TRBD1 (5 bases). The germline CDR1 and CDR2 sequences are SGHRS and YFSETQ. CDR3 length equals 18 residues. V lost 0 bases and J 0 bases, leaving 16 bases between the germline ends. The CDR3 reads CASSLGGAPSISYNEQFF. The DNA for the CDR3 is TGCGCCAGCAGCTTGGGTGGGGCCCCTTCGATCTCCTACAATGAGCAGTTCTTC.

The table lists this clone with a count of one. The chain recombines TRBV18 with TRBJ2-7; maybe TRBD1 (5 bases). Germline CDR1 is KGHSH and CDR2 is LQKENI. The CDR3 loop spans 14 amino acids. Trimming cost V 0 bases and J 6 bases, with 12 bases left between them. The CDR3 loop is CASSPPARAAEQYF. The CDR3 DNA reads TGTGCCAGCTCACCACCGGCCAGGGCCGCCGAGCAGTACTTC.

The chain uses TRBV9 and TRBJ2-7; 9 positions agree with TRBD1. The J segment lost 5 bases and the V segment lost 0 bases, leaving 9 bases of the junction unmatched. Looked up from germline, CDR1 is SGDLS and CDR2 is YYNGEE. This CDR3 region has 16 residues. CDR3 protein: CASSVDQGGTGNEQYF. The CDR3 DNA follows: TGTGCCAGCAGCGTAGACCAGGGGGGGACAGGGAACGAGCAGTACTTC.

This clone was picked up many times. The chain joins TRBV7-6 to TRBJ2-7; the match to TRBD1 covers 9 bases. Germline CDR1 and CDR2: SGHVS and FNYEAQ. V trimming: 5 bases; J trimming: 3 bases; junction bases outside the gene matches: 11. The CDR3 covers 16 residues. CDR3 amino acids: CASSIGPGQGVYEQYF. The CDR3 nucleotides are TGTGCCAGCAGCATAGGGCCGGGACAGGGTGTCTACGAGCAGTACTTC. Based on the CDR3 plus reference TRBV7-6 and TRBJ2-7, the full variable domain is GAGVSQSPRYKVTKRGQDVALRCDPISGHVSLYWYRQALGQGPEFLTYFNYEAQQDKSGLPNDRFSAERPEGSISTLTIQRTEQRDSAMYRCASSIGPGQGVYEQYFGPGTRLTVT.

This clone was detected only a few times. The V and J genes are TRBV6-1 and TRBJ1-1; D is unclear. Deletions cut 1 base from V and 3 bases from J, with 9 bases between. This CDR3 spans 14 amino acids. Germline V CDR1 and CDR2: MNHNS, SASEGT. CDR3 amino acids: CASSEERGDTEAFF. The CDR3 bases are TGTGCCAGCAGTGAAGAGCGGGGTGACACTGAAGCTTTCTTT.

The chain couples TRBV28 to TRBJ1-3; 11 bases are a match to TRBD1. The V segment lost 3 bases and the J segment 4 bases; nucleotides outside the gene matches: 8. The CDR3 totals 17 residues. Germline CDR1 and CDR2: MDHEN and SYDVKM. In nucleotides, the CDR3 is TGTGCCAGCAGTTTTTTGGACAGGGGGCTGTACGGAAACACCATATATTTT. Translation gives CASSFLDRGLYGNTIYF.

This clone was seen a handful of times. The chain is built from TRBV30 and TRBJ1-3, with 12 bases lining up with TRBD1. V lost 2 bases, J lost 7 bases, and 9 bases stayed unmatched. This CDR3 spans 16 amino acids. Per the germline V gene, CDR1 is GTSNPN and CDR2 is SVGIG (reference sequence). CDR3 sequence: CAWSTGTGGEGNTIYF. The CDR3 coding sequence is TGTGCCTGGAGTACTGGGACAGGGGGCGAGGGGAACACCATATATTTT.

This chain connects TRBV18 to TRBJ1-1, with D maybe TRBD1 (6 bases). Germline loops: CDR1 KGHSH, CDR2 LQKENI. The CDR3 has 13 residues. The V gene lost 2 bases and the J gene lost 7 bases, with 11 bases spanning the gap. The CDR3 loop is CASSPRGGNEAFF. CDR3 nucleotide sequence: TGTGCCAGCTCACCAAGGGGGGGGAATGAAGCTTTCTTT.

This rearrangement joins TRBV2 to TRBJ1-2, with D unclear. CDR1 and CDR2 from the germline V gene are SNHLY and FYNNEI. The length of the CDR3 is 12 residues. V gave up 4 bases and J gave up 8 bases, with 11 bases separating them. This CDR3 is CASSVSPSGYTF. As DNA, the CDR3 is TGTGCCAGCAGTGTTTCCCCCTCGGGCTACACCTTC.

The DNA for the CDR3 is TGTGCCAGCAGTGAAAGGCCAGGGAACCCCTATGGCTACACCTTC. Protein sequence: CASSERPGNPYGYTF. The rearrangement uses TRBV6-1 and TRBJ1-2; D might be TRBD1 (5 bases). Trimming removed 2 bases from V and 4 bases from J, with 14 bases in between. This CDR3 is built from 15 residues. Per the germline V gene, CDR1 is MNHNS and CDR2 is SASEGT.

The V and J genes are TRBV5-5 and TRBJ1-1, with TRBD1 matching 8 bases. The V segment lost 2 bases and the J segment 7 bases; nucleotides outside the gene matches: 7. Germline values: CDR1 SGHKS, CDR2 YYEKEE (reference sequence). The CDR3 runs 14 residues. The CDR3 bases are TGTGCCAGCAGCTTTCCGGGACAGGTTGGTGAAGCTTTCTTT. Translation: CASSFPGQVGEAFF. Full variable domain (remainder filled in from reference TRBV5-5 and TRBJ1-1): DAGVTQSPTHLIKTRGQQVTLRCSPISGHKSVSWYQQVLGQGPQFIFQYYEKEERGRGNFPDRFSARQFPNYSSELNVNALLLGDSALYLCASSFPGQVGEAFFGQGTRLTVV.

The DNA for the CDR3 is TGTGCCAGCAGCACAGCGGGGGGGCCTTACGAGCAGTACTTC. As protein: CASSTAGGPYEQYF. The chain is built from TRBV7-8 and TRBJ2-7; 10 bases align to TRBD2. CDR3 length equals 14 residues. V lost 5 bases and J lost 4; bases outside the gene matches: 5. Germline values: CDR1 SGHVS, CDR2 FQNEAQ.

This chain joins TRBV19 and TRBJ1-1, with D maybe TRBD1 (6 bases). Germline CDR1 reads LNHDA; CDR2 reads SQIVND (reference sequence). V lost 7 bases and J lost 7, with 19 bases in between. The CDR3 runs 14 residues. Here the CDR3 DNA reads TGTGCCAGTATCGAAGGTGGGAGGGGGAGTGAAGCTTTCTTT. Amino acid sequence: CASIEGGRGSEAFF.

The chain couples TRBV30 to TRBJ1-2; the D gene is possibly TRBD1 (6 bases). This CDR3 is built from 13 residues. V was trimmed by 6 bases and J by 5 bases, leaving 16 bases between them. Germline V CDR1 and CDR2: GTSNPN, SVGIG (reference sequence). CDR3 nucleotide sequence: TGTGCCTGTCTGATGGGGGGGCTTTATGGCTACACCTTC. It specifies CACLMGGLYGYTF.

In this sample, this clone turned up once. The genes are TRBV2 and TRBJ2-5; no clear D gene. The germline gives CDR1 SNHLY, CDR2 FYNNEI. V was clipped by 8 bases and J by 0 bases, with 7 bases between them. This CDR3 has 12 amino acids. For the CDR3, the DNA is TGTGCCAGCCGAACAAACCAAGAGACCCAGTACTTC. Protein sequence: CASRTNQETQYF. Filled out from reference TRBV2 and TRBJ2-5, the complete variable domain reads EPEVTQTPSHQVTQMGQEVILRCVPISNHLYFYWYRQILGQKVEFLVSFYNNEISEKSEIFDDQFSVERPDGSNFTLKIRSTKLEDSAMYFCASRTNQETQYFGPGTRLLVL.

The chain has TRBV9 and TRBJ2-5; 11 bases are a match to TRBD2. Germline-derived CDR1 and CDR2 are SGDLS and YYNGEE. With V trimmed by 4 bases and J by 5 bases, 13 bases remained unmatched. CDR3 length: 17 amino acids. CDR3 coding DNA: TGTGCCAGCAGCCCTTTAGCGGGGGGGCGTTATGGGGAGACCCAGTACTTC. Amino acids: CASSPLAGGRYGETQYF.

The rearrangement joins TRBV7-2 to TRBJ1-2; possible D gene TRBD1, 6 bases. This CDR3 region has 14 residues. CDR1 and CDR2 (germline): SGHTA, FQGNSA. Trimming cost V 7 bases and J 3 bases, with 15 bases left between them. CDR3: CASTPTGFDYGYTF. For the CDR3, the DNA is TGTGCCAGCACCCCCACAGGGTTTGACTATGGCTACACCTTC.

This clone was counted a single time. The genes are TRBV27 and TRBJ1-5, with D perhaps matching TRBD1 (5 bases). Germline assignment: CDR1 MNHEY and CDR2 SMNVEV (reference sequence). The CDR3 is made up of 15 amino acids. Trimming removed 6 bases at V and 3 bases at J, with 15 bases between. CDR3 amino acids: CASSPGWTSNQPQHF. The DNA of the CDR3 is TGTGCCAGCAGCCCAGGGTGGACCTCCAATCAGCCCCAGCATTTT.

The chain employs TRBV18 and TRBJ2-5, with D tentatively TRBD2 (6 bases). In germline, CDR1 is KGHSH, CDR2 LQKENI. This CDR3 comprises 13 residues. V lost 3 bases to trimming and J lost 2 bases, with 7 bases between them. The CDR3 region is CASSPTRQETQYF. DNA of the CDR3: TGTGCCAGCTCACCGACTAGACAAGAGACCCAGTACTTC.